Given below is one T cell receptor (beta chain) in context. As yet, its antigen is unknown. Use of 60 Vbeta and 13 Jbeta primers characterized the PCR. Here immunoSEQ multiplex PCR was the method, and the copy in TCRdb shows in-frame clones only, minus some. The data contain 95,000 or so clones, about four fifths of them singletons. The data stem from a study of cytomegalovirus exposure and HLA in healthy donors. V shed 0 bases and J shed 13 bases, with 13 bases lying between them. Germline CDR1 is LNHNV and CDR2 is YYDKDF (reference sequence). The CDR3 has 13 residues. Study-level findings and limits: An assumption of roughly uniform sequencing depth across donors underlay the presence/absence analyses. Productive rates of about 90% or about 30% were seen for most TCR beta V segments in an earlier analysis. TCR beta V- and J-gene trimming, according to a later analysis, was linked to a missense DCLRE1C variant.

This receptor was taken from a woman in her sixties or seventies in good health and CMV-seropositive. This chain joins TRBV15 and TRBJ2-1; weak D call: TRBD2 (6 bases). The sample comprised PBMCs. For the CDR3, the DNA is TGTGCCACCAGCAGAGATTGGGGGGACTTTCAGTTCTTC. Translating gives CATSRDWGDFQFF.